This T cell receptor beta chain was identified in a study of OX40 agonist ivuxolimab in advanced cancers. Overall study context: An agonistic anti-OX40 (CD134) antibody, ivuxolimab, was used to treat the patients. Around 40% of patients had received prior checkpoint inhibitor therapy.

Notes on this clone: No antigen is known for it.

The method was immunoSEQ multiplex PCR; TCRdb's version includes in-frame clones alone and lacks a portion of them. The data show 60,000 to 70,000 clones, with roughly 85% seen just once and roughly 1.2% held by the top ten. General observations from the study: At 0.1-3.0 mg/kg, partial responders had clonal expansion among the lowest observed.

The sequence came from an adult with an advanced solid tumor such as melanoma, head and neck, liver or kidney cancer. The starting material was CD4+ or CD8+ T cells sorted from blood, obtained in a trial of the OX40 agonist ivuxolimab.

DNA of the CDR3: TGTGCCAGCAGCTTATGGGGAAGTGGTGAAAAACTGTTTTTT. It codes for CASSLWGSGEKLFF. The gene calls are TRBV7-8 and TRBJ1-4, with D unclear. The CDR3 is made up of 14 amino acids. Germline values: CDR1 SGHVS, CDR2 FQNEAQ. Trimming stripped 2 bases from V and 7 bases from J, with 11 bases between.